The text below deals with one T cell receptor beta chain. This specimen comes from a study of blood T cells in healthy people across ages. Combining a sample-barcoded 5' primer with a J-beta primer mix, a second PCR ran for 7 to 11 cycles. Every individual sample yielded 2.5 million or more paired-end reads (each containing CDR3). MiXCR was run by TCRdb on the 5' RACE reads, yielding one entry per CDR3 protein. The repertoire includes about 1,500,000 distinct CDR3 sequences, 42% of them detected once, and around 8% sits in the top ten. V lost 5 bases and J lost 8; bases outside the gene matches: 7. The CDR3 contains 15 residues. Germline V CDR1 and CDR2: SGHVS, FQNEAQ. Peripheral blood from each donor was collected in a volume of approximately 10 milliliters. The study isolated at least 7 million PBMCs from each sample.

This receptor was obtained from a woman aged 18-29 years in good health. The sample consisted of blood. The chain couples TRBV7-8 to TRBJ2-2; TRBD2 agrees at 11 bases. The CDR3 nucleotides are TGTGCCAGCAGCACCATGACTAGCGGGGTGGGGGAGCTGTTTTTT. Amino acid sequence: CASSTMTSGVGELFF.